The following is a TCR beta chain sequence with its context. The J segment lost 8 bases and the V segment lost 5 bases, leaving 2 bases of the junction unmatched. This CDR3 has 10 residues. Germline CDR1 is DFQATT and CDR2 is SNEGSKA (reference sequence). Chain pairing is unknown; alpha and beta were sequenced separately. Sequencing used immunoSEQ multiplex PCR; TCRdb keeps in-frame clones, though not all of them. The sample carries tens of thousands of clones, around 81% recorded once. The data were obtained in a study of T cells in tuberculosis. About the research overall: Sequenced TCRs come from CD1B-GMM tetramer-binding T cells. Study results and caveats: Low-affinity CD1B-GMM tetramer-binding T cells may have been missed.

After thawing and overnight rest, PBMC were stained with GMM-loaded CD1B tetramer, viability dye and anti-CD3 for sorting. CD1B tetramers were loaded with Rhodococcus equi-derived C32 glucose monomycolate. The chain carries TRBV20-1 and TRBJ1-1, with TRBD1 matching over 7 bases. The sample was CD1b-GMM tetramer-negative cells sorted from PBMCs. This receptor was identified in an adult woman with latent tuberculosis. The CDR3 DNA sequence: TGCAGTGCTTACAGGGGAGAAGCTTTCTTT. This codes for CSAYRGEAFF.